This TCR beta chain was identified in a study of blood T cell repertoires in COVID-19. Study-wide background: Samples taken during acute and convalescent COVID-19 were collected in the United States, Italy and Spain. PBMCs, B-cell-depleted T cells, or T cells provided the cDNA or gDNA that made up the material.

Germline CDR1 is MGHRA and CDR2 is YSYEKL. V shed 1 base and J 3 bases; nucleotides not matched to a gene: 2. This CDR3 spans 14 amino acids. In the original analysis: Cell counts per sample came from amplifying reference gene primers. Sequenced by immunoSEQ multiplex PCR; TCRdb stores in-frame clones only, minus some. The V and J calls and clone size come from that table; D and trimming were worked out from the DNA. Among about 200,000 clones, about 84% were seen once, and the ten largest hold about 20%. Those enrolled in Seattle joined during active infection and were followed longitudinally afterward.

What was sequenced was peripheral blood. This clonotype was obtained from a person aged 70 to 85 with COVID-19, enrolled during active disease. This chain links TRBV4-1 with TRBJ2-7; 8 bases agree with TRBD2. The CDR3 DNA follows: TGCGCCAGCAGCCAAGGCAGCGGGAGCTACGAGCAGTACTTC. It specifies CASSQGSGSYEQYF.